These 4 T cell receptor beta chains originate from one sample sequenced in a study of T cell responses to AZD1222 COVID-19 vaccine (dated by TCRdb to the early 2020s). The time point label, read with the paper, signifies: baseline before first vaccination. Library preparation used the immunoSEQ multiplex PCR assay. TCRdb took this table from immuneACCESS and kept in-frame rearrangements with V and J called. Such tables lack part of the clones; where checked against another copy, unresolved V genes explain under half of the gap, and the rest is unexplained. Present in this sample are 60,000 to 65,000 clones, 65% to 80% of which were seen just once. The ten largest make up more than 13% of the sample. The specimen comprised peripheral blood, sampled on day 0 of AZD1222 vaccination. These receptors originate from an adult in good health.

The genes are TRBV3-1 (or the pseudogene TRBV3-2) and TRBJ2-3; weak D call: TRBD2 (5 bases). Germline CDR1 is LGHDT and CDR2 is YNNKEL (reference sequence). This CDR3 spans 17 amino acids. V dropped 2 bases and J dropped 0 bases, with 15 bases sitting between them. This CDR3 reads CASSQIGSSPSTDTQYF. The DNA for the CDR3 is TGTGCCAGCAGCCAAATCGGCTCTAGCCCCAGCACAGATACGCAGTATTTT.

This clone was seen a handful of times. Distinct nucleotide sequences in the sample also encode this CDR3. V gene TRBV18 combines with J gene TRBJ1-5; D call uncertain. The CDR3 spans 13 residues. V gave up 2 bases and J gave up 1 base, with 3 bases separating them. The germline CDR1 and CDR2 sequences are KGHSH and LQKENI. The CDR3 DNA is TGTGCCAGCTCACCAGACAGCAATCAGCCCCAGCATTTT. This gives the protein CASSPDSNQPQHF. The whole variable domain, filled in from reference TRBV18 and TRBJ1-5, reads NAGVMQNPRHLVRRRGQEARLRCSPMKGHSHVYWYRQLPEEGLKFMVYLQKENIIDESGMPKERFSAEFPKEGPSILRIQQVVRGDSAAYFCASSPDSNQPQHFGDGTRLSIL.

V usage is TRBV7-2 and J usage is TRBJ1-1; D remains ambiguous. V was cut by 0 bases and J by 2 bases, with 7 bases left in between. The V gene's germline CDR1 is SGHTA and CDR2 FQGNSA. This CDR3 region has 14 residues. The CDR3 DNA follows: TGTGCCAGCAGCTTAGCTAACAGCAACACTGAAGCTTTCTTT. This translates into CASSLANSNTEAFF.

The gene calls are TRBV19 and TRBJ1-5; 8 bases are a match to TRBD1. V gave up 3 bases and J gave up 6 bases; unmatched junction bases: 10. The CDR3 is 16 amino acids. Germline CDR1 LNHDA, CDR2 SQIVND (reference sequence). The CDR3 DNA follows: TGTGCCAGTAGTATGGGGACAGGTGCCCTCCTTCAGCCCCAGCATTTT. Translating it yields CASSMGTGALLQPQHF.